This TCR beta chain was sequenced in a study of cytomegalovirus exposure and HLA in healthy donors. Study details: Membership in the Caucasian-associated ancestry cluster was found for 81% of approximately 400 genotyped donors. Broader study findings: Most subjects had HLA-A and HLA-B alleles reportedly predicted accurately by TCR beta sequences. The dataset shows that most TCR sequences were rare, while some public TCRs occurred in many donors.

On this clone itself: Its antigen is currently unknown.

PCR amplification relied on 60 Vbeta primers (plus 13 Jbeta primers). Sequencing was performed with immunoSEQ multiplex PCR; in TCRdb, only in-frame clones are kept and a portion is missing. Of fewer than 200,000 clones listed, roughly 85% are singletons. Germline CDR1 SGHTS, CDR2 YDEGEE. V was cut by 2 bases and J by 9 bases, with 9 bases left in between. This CDR3 has 11 amino acids. Material: PBMCs. The source is a woman aged 45-65 years in good health and CMV-seronegative. This chain connects TRBV5-8 to TRBJ2-7; D is possibly TRBD1 (6 bases). In nucleotides, the CDR3 is TGTGCCAGCAGCTTATGGACAGCGCAGTACTTC. Residues: CASSLWTAQYF.